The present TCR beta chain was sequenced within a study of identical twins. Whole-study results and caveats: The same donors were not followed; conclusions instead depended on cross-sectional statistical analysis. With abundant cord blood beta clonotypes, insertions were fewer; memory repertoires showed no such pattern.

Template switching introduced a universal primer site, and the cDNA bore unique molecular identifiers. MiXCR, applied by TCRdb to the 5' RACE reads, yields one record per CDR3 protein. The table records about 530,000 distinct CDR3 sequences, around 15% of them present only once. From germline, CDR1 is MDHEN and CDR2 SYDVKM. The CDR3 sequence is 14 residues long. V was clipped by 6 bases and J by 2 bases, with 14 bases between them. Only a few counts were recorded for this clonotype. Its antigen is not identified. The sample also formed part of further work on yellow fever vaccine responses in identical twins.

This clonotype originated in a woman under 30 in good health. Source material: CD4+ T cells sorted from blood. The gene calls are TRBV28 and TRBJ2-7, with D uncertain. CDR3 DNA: TGTGCCAGCAGATCTACCGACAAGGCCTACGAGCAGTACTTC. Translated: CASRSTDKAYEQYF. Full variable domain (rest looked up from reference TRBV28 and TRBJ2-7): DVKVTQSSRYLVKRTGEKVFLECVQDMDHENMFWYRQDPGLGLRLIYFSYDVKMKEKGDIPEGYSVSREKKERFSLILESASTNQTSMYLCASRSTDKAYEQYFGPGTRLTVT.